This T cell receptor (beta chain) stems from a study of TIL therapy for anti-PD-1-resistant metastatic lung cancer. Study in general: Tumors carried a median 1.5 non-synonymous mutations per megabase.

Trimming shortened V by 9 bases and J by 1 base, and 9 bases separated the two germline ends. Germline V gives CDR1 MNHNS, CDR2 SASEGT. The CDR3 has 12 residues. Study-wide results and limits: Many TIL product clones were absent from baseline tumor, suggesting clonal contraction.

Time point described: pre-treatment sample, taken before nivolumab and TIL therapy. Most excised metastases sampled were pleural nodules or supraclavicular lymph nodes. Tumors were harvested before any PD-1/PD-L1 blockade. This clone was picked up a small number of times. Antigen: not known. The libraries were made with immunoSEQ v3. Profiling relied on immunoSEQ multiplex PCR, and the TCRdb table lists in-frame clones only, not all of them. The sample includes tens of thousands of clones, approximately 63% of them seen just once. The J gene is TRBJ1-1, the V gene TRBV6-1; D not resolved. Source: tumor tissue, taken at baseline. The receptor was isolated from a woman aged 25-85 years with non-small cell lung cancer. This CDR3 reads CASPAQNTEAFF. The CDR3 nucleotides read TGTGCCAGTCCGGCTCAGAACACTGAAGCTTTCTTT.